This paragraph reports one TCR beta chain. The sample belongs to a study of blood T cell repertoires in COVID-19. Study at large: The United States, Italy and Spain provided the acute and convalescent COVID-19 samples.

V lost 5 bases, J lost 4 bases, and 9 bases stayed unmatched. Germline assignment: CDR1 SGHVS and CDR2 FNYEAQ. There are 16 residues in the CDR3. In the authors' workflow: Nucleated cell number was recorded as an estimate derived from reference gene primer amplification. TCRdb keeps only in-frame clones here, not all; method: immunoSEQ multiplex PCR. V and J calls and clone size are those listed in that table; D and trimming were worked out from the DNA. The table has more than 250,000 clones, roughly 85% seen once. This TCR was sampled from a man aged 55 to 70 who had recovered from COVID-19. The genes are TRBV7-6 and TRBJ2-5, with 11 nucleotides matching TRBD2. Sequencing used peripheral blood. The DNA for the CDR3 is TGTGCCAGCAGCCCTTTAGCGGGGGGGGGAGGAGAGACCCAGTACTTC. Translating gives CASSPLAGGGGETQYF.